This is a list of T cell receptor beta chains from one sample in a study of T cells in Graves' hyperthyroidism and ophthalmopathy. TCRdb analysed the multiplex PCR reads with MiXCR anew, one entry per CDR3 protein. In the table there are more than 150,000 distinct CDR3 sequences, about 18% of which are singletons. The specimen was blood. The receptor source for this set is a woman between 50 and 59 years old with Graves' hyperthyroidism. Each CDR3 is given with its conserved first and last residue. Fields, in order: J gene, V gene, CDR3 protein.

J gene: TRBJ2-1; V gene: TRBV3-1; CDR3 protein: CASSRLAGPSYNEQFF
J gene: TRBJ1-5; V gene: TRBV15; CDR3 protein: CATSKGQPLKYSNQPQHF
J gene: TRBJ1-2; V gene: TRBV6-1; CDR3 protein: CASSPKRVQGPNYGYTF
J gene: TRBJ2-1; V gene: TRBV29-1; CDR3 protein: CSVGWGSSYNEQFF
J gene: TRBJ2-7; V gene: TRBV9; CDR3 protein: CASSVGPGSLSYEQYF
J gene: TRBJ2-1; V gene: TRBV7-6; CDR3 protein: CASSPARRGEQFF
J gene: TRBJ1-4; V gene: TRBV6-1; CDR3 protein: CASSSEGQGTRNEKLFF
J gene: TRBJ2-6; V gene: TRBV7-8; CDR3 protein: CASSYAGGNSGANVLTF
J gene: TRBJ1-2; V gene: TRBV12-3/TRBV12-4; CDR3 protein: CASTSGAYGYTF
J gene: TRBJ1-1; V gene: TRBV2; CDR3 protein: CASRPAWREAFF
J gene: TRBJ1-2; V gene: TRBV7-2; CDR3 protein: CASSQDRAGYGYTF
J gene: TRBJ1-5; V gene: TRBV2; CDR3 protein: CASSEARDYQPQHF
J gene: TRBJ2-7; V gene: TRBV12-3/TRBV12-4; CDR3 protein: CASSRGQGLNEQYF
J gene: TRBJ1-2; V gene: TRBV5-8; CDR3 protein: CASSLAGIYGYTF
J gene: TRBJ2-6; V gene: TRBV6-1; CDR3 protein: CASRRVSGANVLTF
J gene: TRBJ2-1; V gene: TRBV20-1; CDR3 protein: CSAGTGEGENEQFF
J gene: TRBJ2-7; V gene: TRBV28; CDR3 protein: CASSALIDGQYF
J gene: TRBJ2-6; V gene: TRBV19; CDR3 protein: CASSPVGSGANVLTF
J gene: TRBJ1-5; V gene: TRBV6-1; CDR3 protein: CASSGGGRNQPQHF
J gene: TRBJ1-6; V gene: TRBV18; CDR3 protein: CASSPPEGLNSPLHF
J gene: TRBJ2-7; V gene: TRBV2; CDR3 protein: CASGTSGRDYEQYF
J gene: TRBJ1-1; V gene: TRBV7-3; CDR3 protein: CASSLEGGNTEAFF
J gene: TRBJ2-5; V gene: TRBV7-3; CDR3 protein: CASSSGGTGGETQYF
J gene: TRBJ1-2; V gene: TRBV19; CDR3 protein: CASSIEVGTVANYGYTF
J gene: TRBJ1-1; V gene: TRBV6-6; CDR3 protein: CASSYGQNTEAFF
J gene: TRBJ2-4; V gene: TRBV28; CDR3 protein: CASSPYGGKNIQYF
J gene: TRBJ1-4; V gene: TRBV19; CDR3 protein: CASPPDVRGGNEKLFF
J gene: TRBJ1-2; V gene: TRBV19; CDR3 protein: CASSAPQNSHWGYTF
J gene: TRBJ1-1; V gene: TRBV18; CDR3 protein: CASSLTQAGNTEAFF
J gene: TRBJ2-4; V gene: TRBV12-3/TRBV12-4; CDR3 protein: CASSSAGGPPNIQYF
J gene: TRBJ1-3; V gene: TRBV5-1; CDR3 protein: CASSLDGGFSGNTIYF
J gene: TRBJ1-5; V gene: TRBV28; CDR3 protein: CASSLSLYSNQPQHF
J gene: TRBJ1-3; V gene: TRBV19; CDR3 protein: CASSMGRGYTVYF
J gene: TRBJ2-3; V gene: TRBV18; CDR3 protein: CASSPPPTDTQYF
J gene: TRBJ2-5; V gene: TRBV3-1; CDR3 protein: CASSFTSGQETQYF
J gene: TRBJ2-3; V gene: TRBV7-9; CDR3 protein: CASSLRGRGSVDTQYF
J gene: TRBJ2-7; V gene: TRBV27; CDR3 protein: CASSFGRNYEQYF
J gene: TRBJ1-1; V gene: TRBV29-1; CDR3 protein: CSVGDLDEAFF
J gene: TRBJ2-3; V gene: TRBV6-1; CDR3 protein: CASRTDRGGRTDTDTQYF
J gene: TRBJ2-7; V gene: TRBV6-2/TRBV6-3; CDR3 protein: CASSISYEQYF
J gene: TRBJ2-1; V gene: TRBV20-1; CDR3 protein: CRAGTSGNSEQFF
J gene: TRBJ1-2; V gene: TRBV7-2; CDR3 protein: CASSLAVLGGYTF
J gene: TRBJ1-2; V gene: TRBV28; CDR3 protein: CASTPGTAYGYTF
J gene: TRBJ1-1; V gene: TRBV19; CDR3 protein: CASSISPGWDEAFF
J gene: TRBJ2-3; V gene: TRBV19; CDR3 protein: CASTFAGTDTQYF
J gene: TRBJ2-1; V gene: TRBV30; CDR3 protein: CAWGGQGRNEQFF
J gene: TRBJ1-5; V gene: TRBV20-1; CDR3 protein: CSARTTWSNQPQHF
J gene: TRBJ2-7; V gene: TRBV5-1; CDR3 protein: CASSLAGQGLSEQYF
J gene: TRBJ1-3; V gene: TRBV9; CDR3 protein: CASSATSGDLTDSGNTIYF
J gene: TRBJ1-1; V gene: TRBV19; CDR3 protein: CASKDHRGRVRFTEAFF
J gene: TRBJ2-1; V gene: TRBV2; CDR3 protein: CASSEGGREYNEQFF
J gene: TRBJ2-5; V gene: TRBV7-9; CDR3 protein: CASIFGLAGISETQYF
J gene: TRBJ2-2; V gene: TRBV12-3/TRBV12-4; CDR3 protein: CASSFRTAGGGELFF
J gene: TRBJ1-2; V gene: TRBV5-1; CDR3 protein: CASSFGTSGSPNYGYTF
J gene: TRBJ1-4; V gene: TRBV20-1; CDR3 protein: CSARRALGQGAELFF
J gene: TRBJ1-2; V gene: TRBV7-9; CDR3 protein: CASSLSGENYGYTF
J gene: TRBJ2-1; V gene: TRBV20-1; CDR3 protein: CSARGSGGPDYNEQFF